One sample yielded the 22 T cell receptor beta chains listed below, sequenced in a study of blood T cell repertoires in COVID-19. Clones were sequenced by immunoSEQ multiplex PCR, and TCRdb holds only the in-frame ones, with some missing. The repertoire includes tens of thousands of clones, roughly 82% of them detected once, and approximately 14% sits in the top ten. Specimen: peripheral blood. These receptors came from a woman of 80 years or more with acute or convalescent COVID-19.

Only a few counts were recorded for this clone. V gene TRBV5-1 combines with J gene TRBJ1-1; TRBD1 matches 9 bases. This CDR3 contains 17 residues. Germline-derived CDR1 and CDR2 are SGHRS and YFSETQ. Trimming took 0 bases from V and 2 from J; bases not matched to a gene: 8. The CDR3 sequence is CASSLGSTGGRNTEAFF. In nucleotides, the CDR3 is TGCGCCAGCAGCTTGGGGTCCACAGGGGGCCGTAACACTGAAGCTTTCTTT.

The genes are TRBV2 and TRBJ1-1; weak D call: TRBD1 (5 bases). Trimming pared 6 bases from V and 1 base from J, leaving 15 bases between. The CDR3 length is 15 residues. Germline CDR1 reads SNHLY; CDR2 reads FYNNEI. The DNA for the CDR3 is TGTGCCAGCAGGGTGGTAGCGGGGCGGAACACTGAAGCTTTCTTT. Amino acids: CASRVVAGRNTEAFF.

The chain joins TRBV7-2 to TRBJ2-5; 7 nucleotides agree with TRBD1. Germline loops: CDR1 SGHTA, CDR2 FQGNSA. The CDR3 is 15 residues long. V lost 4 bases, J lost 0 bases, and 5 bases stayed unmatched. CDR3 nucleotide sequence: TGTGCCAGCAGCTCGGGACAGTTGTACCAAGAGACCCAGTACTTC. This gives the protein CASSSGQLYQETQYF.

This clone was counted a single time. V usage is TRBV5-1 and J usage is TRBJ2-7, with 14 bases aligning to TRBD2. The germline gives CDR1 SGHRS, CDR2 YFSETQ. With V trimmed by 4 bases and J by 1 base, 7 bases remained unmatched. The CDR3 has 17 residues. In DNA form, the CDR3 reads TGCGCCAGCAGCCCCGGACTAGCGGGAGGACTATCCTACGAGCAGTACTTC. This encodes CASSPGLAGGLSYEQYF. The whole variable domain, filled in from reference TRBV5-1 and TRBJ2-7, reads KAGVTQTPRYLIKTRGQQVTLSCSPISGHRSVSWYQQTPGQGLQFLFEYFSETQRNKGNFPGRFSGRQFSNSRSEMNVSTLELGDSALYLCASSPGLAGGLSYEQYFGPGTRLTVT.

This chain connects TRBV4-1 to TRBJ2-7, with 9 bases matching TRBD2. The V segment lost 2 bases and the J segment 6 bases; nucleotides outside the gene matches: 8. Germline CDR1 and CDR2: MGHRA and YSYEKL. The CDR3 loop spans 15 amino acids. The CDR3 sequence is CASSQWGGRAAEQYF. In nucleotides, the CDR3 is TGCGCCAGCAGCCAATGGGGCGGGAGGGCCGCCGAGCAGTACTTC.

The chain employs TRBV4-3 and TRBJ2-1, with a possible D match to TRBD1 (6 bases). V lost 1 base to trimming and J lost 4 bases, with 17 bases between them. The germline V gene encodes CDR1 LGHNA and CDR2 YSLEER. The CDR3 is made up of 17 amino acids. DNA of the CDR3: TGCGCCAGCAGCCAAGGGGTACAGGGAATGGGGTACAATGAGCAGTTCTTC. It specifies CASSQGVQGMGYNEQFF.

V usage is TRBV7-2 and J usage is TRBJ1-1; perhaps TRBD1 as D (6 bases). Looked up from germline, CDR1 is SGHTA and CDR2 is FQGNSA. CDR3 length: 16 residues. The ends were cut back, 4 bases at V and 0 bases at J, with 15 bases in the middle. CDR3 region: CASSSRHRALNTEAFF. The CDR3 nucleotides read TGTGCCAGCAGCTCCCGGCACAGGGCCTTGAACACTGAAGCTTTCTTT. The entire variable domain, with the rest obtained from reference TRBV7-2 and TRBJ1-1, is as follows: GAGVSQSPSNKVTEKGKDVELRCDPISGHTALYWYRQSLGQGLEFLIYFQGNSAPDKSGLPSDRFSAERTGGSVSTLTIQRTQQEDSAVYLCASSSRHRALNTEAFFGQGTRLTVV.

This clone appeared a few times. The chain employs TRBV9 and TRBJ2-5, with 9 bases fitting TRBD2. The V segment lost 3 bases and the J segment 3 bases; nucleotides outside the gene matches: 9. The CDR3 is 16 residues long. Germline CDR1 reads SGDLS; CDR2 reads YYNGEE. For the CDR3, the DNA is TGTGCCAGCAGCGGAAACCTGGGACTAGCTGAAGAGACCCAGTACTTC. Translating it yields CASSGNLGLAEETQYF.

J is TRBJ1-6 and V is TRBV30; the D is unclear. Germline CDR1 and CDR2: GTSNPN and SVGIG (reference sequence). The CDR3 covers 14 residues. V was pared by 5 bases and J by 3 bases, with 11 bases between. This chain's CDR3 is CAWERAVYNSPLHF. CDR3 coding DNA: TGTGCCTGGGAGCGGGCCGTCTATAATTCACCCCTCCACTTT.

The chain couples TRBV18 to TRBJ1-1; the match to TRBD1 covers 9 bases. V was clipped by 4 bases and J by 0 bases; unmatched bases: 6. This CDR3 comprises 16 residues. Germline CDR1 reads KGHSH; CDR2 reads LQKENI. DNA for the CDR3: TGTGCCAGCTCACGGCAGGGACAGGGTGTGAACACTGAAGCTTTCTTT. It codes for CASSRQGQGVNTEAFF.

V gene TRBV4-2 combines with J gene TRBJ2-3; D is unclear. V lost 2 bases and J 1 base, leaving 10 bases between the germline ends. The length of the CDR3 is 15 residues. In germline, CDR1 is LGHNA, CDR2 YNFKEQ. CDR3 loop: CASSQQTTGTDTQYF. CDR3 DNA: TGTGCCAGCAGCCAACAAACTACCGGCACAGATACGCAGTATTTT.

The chain carries TRBV29-1 and TRBJ2-1; 8 bases line up with TRBD2. The V gene end was trimmed by 6 bases and the J gene end by 7 bases; junction bases not matched to a gene: 8. There are 13 residues in the CDR3. Germline V lookup: CDR1 SQVTM, CDR2 ANQGSEA. CDR3: CSVRRTSRNEQFF. Written as DNA, the CDR3 is TGCAGCGTCCGCCGGACTAGCAGGAATGAGCAGTTCTTC.

This chain joins TRBV19 and TRBJ2-3; no reliable D call. Trimming removed 4 bases from V and 4 bases from J, with 15 bases in between. Germline lookup yields CDR1 LNHDA and CDR2 SQIVND (reference sequence). The CDR3 covers 15 residues. Here the CDR3 reads CASSSPLSLADTQYF. The DNA of the CDR3 is TGTGCCAGTAGTAGCCCGCTAAGTCTAGCAGATACGCAGTATTTT. The complete variable domain, with remaining parts taken from reference TRBV19 and TRBJ2-3, reads DGGITQSPKYLFRKEGQNVTLSCEQNLNHDAMYWYRQDPGQGLRLIYYSQIVNDFQKGDIAEGYSVSREKKESFPLTVTSAQKNPTAFYLCASSSPLSLADTQYFGPGTRLTVL.

The chain joins TRBV5-1 to TRBJ2-7, with TRBD2 matching over 12 bases. CDR3 length: 15 residues. V lost 4 bases, J lost 2 bases, and 4 bases stayed unmatched. CDR1 and CDR2 from the germline V gene are SGHRS and YFSETQ. This CDR3 is CASSLRTSGTYEQYF. The CDR3 DNA follows: TGCGCCAGCAGCCTAAGGACTAGCGGGACCTACGAGCAGTACTTC.

This clone has a handful of counts. This chain uses TRBV6-1 with TRBJ2-1, with TRBD2 identical over 7 bases. In germline, CDR1 is MNHNS, CDR2 SASEGT. V shed 1 base, J shed 0 bases, and the junction held 12 bases outside the gene matches. There are 19 residues in the CDR3. The CDR3 region has the DNA TGTGCCAGCAGTGAAGGACTGGGAGGGAGAGCTAGCTCCTACAATGAGCAGTTCTTC. It specifies CASSEGLGGRASSYNEQFF.

There are a few counts of this clone. The V gene is TRBV24-1, the J gene TRBJ2-1; possibly TRBD2 for D (5 bases). V lost 10 bases to trimming and J lost 3 bases, with 12 bases between them. Germline CDR1 and CDR2: KGHDR and SFDVKD. The CDR3 extends over 13 amino acids. CDR3 DNA: TGTGCCACTCGAGCGGACTTCTACAATGAGCAGTTCTTC. It is translated as CATRADFYNEQFF.

J is TRBJ2-5 and V is TRBV5-1, with 9 bases identical to TRBD1. The CDR3 covers 14 residues. In germline, CDR1 is SGHRS, CDR2 YFSETQ. V lost 4 bases, J lost 5 bases, and 6 bases stayed unmatched. This CDR3 is CASSPGQGKETQYF. The CDR3 DNA sequence: TGCGCCAGCAGCCCTGGACAGGGGAAGGAGACCCAGTACTTC.

The gene calls are TRBV4-1 and TRBJ2-7; 9 positions agree with TRBD1. Germline V lookup: CDR1 MGHRA, CDR2 YSYEKL. Trimming took 3 bases from V and 2 from J; bases not matched to a gene: 5. The CDR3 length is 15 residues. The CDR3 nucleotides read TGCGCCAGCAGCCACCCAGGACAGGGGACCTACGAGCAGTACTTC. It specifies CASSHPGQGTYEQYF.

The chain is built from TRBV6-5 and TRBJ2-1, with D uncertain. The germline gives CDR1 MNHEY, CDR2 SVGAGI. This CDR3 is 14 amino acids long. Trimming left V 6 bases short and J 9 bases short, with 18 bases between. The CDR3 spells CASSRSSGNVEQFF. The CDR3, as DNA: TGTGCCAGCAGCAGAAGCTCGGGTAATGTTGAGCAGTTCTTC.

This clone was counted a single time. This chain connects TRBV27 to TRBJ2-5; 13 bases align to TRBD2. This CDR3 comprises 15 residues. The V gene's germline CDR1 is MNHEY and CDR2 SMNVEV (reference sequence). J was trimmed by 3 bases and V by 8 bases; bases with no gene match: 6. The CDR3 nucleotides are TGTGCCAGCGGGGGACTAGCGGGACAGGAAGAGACCCAGTACTTC. As protein: CASGGLAGQEETQYF.

This clone showed up just once. The V call is TRBV5-1, the J call TRBJ1-4; 7 nucleotides agree with TRBD1. The V gene's germline CDR1 is SGHRS and CDR2 YFSETQ. This CDR3 is built from 14 residues. Losses at the gene ends were 4 bases for V and 8 bases for J; bases not matched to a gene: 8. DNA of the CDR3: TGCGCCAGCAGCCCCGCAGGGGGGCAAGAAAAACTGTTTTTT. It is translated as CASSPAGGQEKLFF.

The V gene is TRBV12-3 or TRBV12-4, the J gene TRBJ2-1; no reliable D call. Between the trimmed V and J ends, which lost 4 bases and 9 bases, there was a span of 7 bases. The CDR3 has 11 amino acids. CDR3 residues: CASSYFGEQFF. The CDR3, as DNA: TGTGCCAGCAGTTACTTTGGTGAGCAGTTCTTC.